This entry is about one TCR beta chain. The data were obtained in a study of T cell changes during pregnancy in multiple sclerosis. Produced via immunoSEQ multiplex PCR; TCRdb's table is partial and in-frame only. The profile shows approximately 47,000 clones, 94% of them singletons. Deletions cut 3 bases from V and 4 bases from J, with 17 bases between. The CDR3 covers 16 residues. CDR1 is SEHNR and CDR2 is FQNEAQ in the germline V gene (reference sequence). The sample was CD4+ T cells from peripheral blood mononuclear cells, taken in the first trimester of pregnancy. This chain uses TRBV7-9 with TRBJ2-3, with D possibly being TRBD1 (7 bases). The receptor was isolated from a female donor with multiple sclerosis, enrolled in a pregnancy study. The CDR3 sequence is CASSFWGRGEADTQYF. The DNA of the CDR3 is TGTGCCAGCAGCTTTTGGGGCAGGGGGGAGGCAGATACGCAGTATTTT.